This T cell receptor (beta chain) was captured in a study of blood T cell repertoires in COVID-19. Across the study: Sources were T cells, B-cell-depleted T cells, or PBMCs; the material itself was cDNA or gDNA.

Generated by immunoSEQ multiplex PCR, the TCRdb table keeps only in-frame clones and is missing some. The sample has 150,000 to 200,000 clones, roughly 85% seen once. The CDR3 consists of 16 residues. V was cut by 3 bases and J by 0 bases, with 13 bases left in between. Germline CDR1 SGHNT, CDR2 YYREEE (reference sequence). This TCR was sampled from a human donor with acute or convalescent COVID-19. The donor label of this sample is uncertain. The V gene is TRBV5-4, the J gene TRBJ1-3; D is unresolved. Sequencing was done on a sample of peripheral blood. The CDR3 bases are TGTGCCAGCAGCTCGGCGGCTTCGGTCTCTGGAAACACCATATATTTT. Translating it yields CASSSAASVSGNTIYF. Full variable domain (remainder filled in from reference TRBV5-4 and TRBJ1-3): ETGVTQSPTHLIKTRGQQVTLRCSSQSGHNTVSWYQQALGQGPQFIFQYYREEENGRGNFPPRFSGLQFPNYSSELNVNALELDDSALYLCASSSAASVSGNTIYFGEGSWLTVV.